Listed below are T cell receptor beta chains from one sample, sequenced in a study of Ad26.COV2.S vaccination and SARS-CoV-2 variants. Data came from immunoSEQ multiplex PCR; TCRdb stores just in-frame clones and leaves some out. The table has just over 350,000 clones, about 85% seen once. Material: peripheral blood, obtained in a trial of Ad26.COV2.S vaccine versus placebo. The receptors were gathered from a person aged 18-65 years who received the Ad26.COV2.S COVID-19 vaccine or a placebo. The CDR3 runs from the conserved cysteine through the conserved F or W. D genes are given only for firm matches. Expanded clones get a size class; other rows say once, few or many, or leave the size out.

D gene | J gene | V gene | clone size | CDR3 DNA | CDR3 protein
- | TRBJ2-7 | TRBV2 | few | TGTGCCAGCAGTGCCCAGAGGGGCTCCTACGAGCAGTACTTC | CASSAQRGSYEQYF
TRBD2 | TRBJ2-2 | TRBV6-5 | - | TGTGCCAGCAGTCGGACTAGCTTCTGGGGCGCGGAGCTGTTTTTT | CASSRTSFWGAELFF
- | TRBJ2-3 | TRBV9 | - | TGTGCCAGCAGCGAAAGACCAGGGGGGAGCACAGATACGCAGTATTTT | CASSERPGGSTDTQYF
- | TRBJ2-1 | TRBV15 | - | TGTGCCACCAGCAGAGCACAGGGTGGTGCGTTCTTC | CATSRAQGGAFF
TRBD2 | TRBJ2-1 | TRBV19 | few | TGTGCCAGTAGCCGGCGGGAGGATGAGCAGTTCTTC | CASSRREDEQFF
- | TRBJ2-7 | TRBV5-1 | - | TGCGCCAGCAGCTTGCCGGGGAGTCAGGGCATTTCCTACGAGCAGTACTTC | CASSLPGSQGISYEQYF
- | TRBJ2-7 | TRBV4-3 | few | TGCGCCAGCAGCCAAGATAGGTGGCGAACCTACGAGCAGTACTTC | CASSQDRWRTYEQYF
- | TRBJ2-3 | TRBV13 | - | TGTGCCAGCAGCTTAGTTGCAGGGTACACAGATACGCAGTATTTT | CASSLVAGYTDTQYF
TRBD2 | TRBJ2-7 | TRBV7-8 | - | TGTGCCAGCAGCGAACCTAGCGGGGTTGCCTACGAGCAGTACTTC | CASSEPSGVAYEQYF
- | TRBJ2-1 | TRBV4-1 | - | TGCGCCAGCAGCCACACCTCCGGGACCCCATCCTACAATGAGCAGTTCTTC | CASSHTSGTPSYNEQFF
- | TRBJ1-5 | TRBV6-6 | - | TGTGCCAGCAGTTACTCGAGAGAGGGAATGGAACAGCCCCAGCATTTT | CASSYSREGMEQPQHF
- | TRBJ2-2 | TRBV9 | - | TGTGCCAGCAGCGTAGGCGGCGGAATGAACACCGGGGAGCTGTTTTTT | CASSVGGGMNTGELFF
TRBD1 | TRBJ1-3 | TRBV10-3 | - | TGTGCCACCCTGGACAGGGCCTCTGGAAACACCATATATTTT | CATLDRASGNTIYF
- | TRBJ1-2 | TRBV19 | - | TGTGCCAGTAGTAAGAGCCGAGAAAGGGGACGAGGGTCTGGCTACACCTTC | CASSKSRERGRGSGYTF
- | TRBJ1-5 | TRBV11-2 | - | TGTGCCAGCAGCTCCGCCTTGGGCAATCAGCCCCAGCATTTT | CASSSALGNQPQHF
- | TRBJ2-3 | TRBV5-4 | - | TGTGCCAGCAGCTTGGCGGGTAACGACCGTGCAGATACGCAGTATTTT | CASSLAGNDRADTQYF
- | TRBJ1-1 | TRBV3-1/TRBV3-2 | - | TGTGCCAGCAGCCACGGAAGGTGGGGAATCCCGAACACTGAAGCTTTCTTT | CASSHGRWGIPNTEAFF
- | TRBJ2-7 | TRBV28 | - | TGTGCCAGCAGTTTAACAGACCCCATTTCCTACGAGCAGTACTTC | CASSLTDPISYEQYF
- | TRBJ1-4 | TRBV5-1 | - | TGCGCCAGCAGCTACGGACGGCCCGCAACTAATGAAAAACTGTTTTTT | CASSYGRPATNEKLFF
TRBD1 | TRBJ1-1 | TRBV10-3 | - | TGTGCCATCAGTTCCGGTCAGGGGGTTCTCACTGAAGCTTTCTTT | CAISSGQGVLTEAFF
TRBD1 | TRBJ1-2 | TRBV19 | - | TGTGCCAGTAGTACAGGACAGGGGGCTGTCTATGGCTACACCTTC | CASSTGQGAVYGYTF
- | TRBJ2-1 | TRBV9 | - | TGTGCCAGCAGCCCCCGAGGGGGCGGGGGGAGCAATGAGCAGTTCTTC | CASSPRGGGGSNEQFF
TRBD1 | TRBJ2-1 | TRBV28 | - | TGTGCCAGCAGTTTTTGGGACAGGGGCTCCTACAATGAGCAGTTCTTC | CASSFWDRGSYNEQFF
- | TRBJ1-1 | TRBV10-2 | - | TGCGCCAGCAGTGAGTCGATTGCTGGGTCCACTGAAGCTTTCTTT | CASSESIAGSTEAFF
TRBD1 | TRBJ1-2 | TRBV6-5 | once | TGTGCCAGCAGTTACAGAGGACAGGGTCGCTATGGCTACACCTTC | CASSYRGQGRYGYTF
- | TRBJ2-1 | TRBV27 | - | TGTGCCAGCAGTCTTCGGACCCCGGTCAATGAGCAGTTCTTC | CASSLRTPVNEQFF
TRBD1 | TRBJ2-2 | TRBV7-9 | few | TGTGCCAGCATCCAGCTTGGGGGACAGGGTGGCACCGGGGAGCTGTTTTTT | CASIQLGGQGGTGELFF
- | TRBJ2-4 | TRBV4-3 | - | TGCGCCAGCAGCCAAGATGGGTCCGGGATAGCCAAAAACATTCAGTACTTC | CASSQDGSGIAKNIQYF
- | TRBJ2-7 | TRBV15 | - | TGTGCCACCAGCAGAGATTGGTACGGACGCTGGGCCTACGAGCAGTACTTC | CATSRDWYGRWAYEQYF
- | TRBJ2-7 | TRBV5-4 | - | TGTGCCAGCAGCTTGGAGAGGGCCTCCTACGAGCAGTACTTC | CASSLERASYEQYF
TRBD2 | TRBJ2-2 | TRBV28 | - | TGTGCCAGCAGTCCAGGACTAGCGGGAGGGTCATTGGTCGTCGGGGAGCTGTTTTTT | CASSPGLAGGSLVVGELFF
- | TRBJ2-7 | TRBV12-3/TRBV12-4 | - | TGTGCCAGCAGTTTAATGGGTTACGAGCAGTACTTC | CASSLMGYEQYF
- | TRBJ2-1 | TRBV6-5 | - | TGTGCCAGCAGTCCCCGACAGGAATACAATGAGCAGTTCTTC | CASSPRQEYNEQFF
TRBD2 | TRBJ2-7 | TRBV5-4 | - | TGTGCCAGCAGCTTGGACCTTCCTAGCGGGAGTAGGGGCTACGAGCAGTACTTC | CASSLDLPSGSRGYEQYF
- | TRBJ2-7 | TRBV2 | - | TGTGCCAGCAGTGAACGGGTATCCTACGAGCAGTACTTC | CASSERVSYEQYF
- | TRBJ1-6 | TRBV7-2 | - | TGTGCCAGCAGCTTATTTGGAAATAGTAATTCACCCCTCCACTTT | CASSLFGNSNSPLHF
- | TRBJ2-5 | TRBV10-1 | - | TGCGCCAGCAGTGCCGGATTACAAGAGACCCAGTACTTC | CASSAGLQETQYF
- | TRBJ2-1 | TRBV6-6 | - | TGTGCCAGCAGCCCCCCCAGGGGCTCCTACAATGAGCAGTTCTTC | CASSPPRGSYNEQFF
- | TRBJ1-1 | TRBV7-9 | few | TGTGCCAGCAGCTTGACGGTCACCTCCGAAGCTTTCTTT | CASSLTVTSEAFF
- | TRBJ1-1 | TRBV30 | - | TGTGCCTGGAGACGAGGGAAAACTGAAGCTTTCTTT | CAWRRGKTEAFF
- | TRBJ2-7 | TRBV27 | - | TGTGCCAGCAGTTTCGGGTCCCACGGGTCCTACGAGCAGTACTTC | CASSFGSHGSYEQYF
TRBD1 | TRBJ1-4 | TRBV5-1 | few | TGCGCCAGCAGCCTGGGACAGGGTGAAAAACTGTTTTTT | CASSLGQGEKLFF
- | TRBJ2-3 | TRBV14 | - | TGTGCCAGCAGCCTAGCTAGCACAGATACGCAGTATTTT | CASSLASTDTQYF